A single sample is the source of the 7 T cell receptor beta chains below, sequenced in a study of CD8 T cells in ankylosing spondylitis. TCRdb reprocessed the 5' RACE reads with MiXCR, giving one entry per CDR3 protein. The sample holds 150,000 or so distinct CDR3 sequences, just over 9.5% seen once. What was sequenced was blood, either unsorted or a sorted T cell fraction (not recorded which). The receptors shown here come from a female donor with ankylosing spondylitis or in good health (not recorded which).

This clonotype was counted a few times. The V and J genes are TRBV14 and TRBJ2-3; D is undetermined. Germline assignment: CDR1 SGHDN and CDR2 FVKESK. This CDR3 region has 15 residues. Trimming cost V 4 bases and J 4 bases, with 15 bases left between them. Here the CDR3 reads CASSPTYDSPDTQYF. The CDR3, as DNA: TGTGCCAGCAGCCCCACTTATGACTCCCCAGATACGCAGTATTTT.

In this sample, this clonotype turned up a few times. This sequence joins TRBV24-1 and TRBJ2-1; 9 bases match TRBD2. This CDR3 region has 15 residues. The J segment lost 7 bases and the V segment lost 4 bases, leaving 7 bases of the junction unmatched. The germline V gene encodes CDR1 KGHDR and CDR2 SFDVKD. The CDR3 DNA follows: TGTGCCACCAGTGAGGAGCGGGAGGTCGGAAATGAGCAGTTCTTC. It translates to CATSEEREVGNEQFF.

This clonotype appeared a few times. The chain links TRBV9 to TRBJ2-1; D unclear. Trimming took 0 bases from V and 10 from J, leaving 8 bases between them. CDR1 is SGDLS and CDR2 is YYNGEE in the germline V gene. The CDR3 spans 12 residues. The CDR3 coding sequence is TGTGCCAGCAGCGTAGCAGGAGAGGAGCAGTTCTTC. This codes for CASSVAGEEQFF.

The genes are TRBV5-4 and TRBJ1-2, with TRBD1 matching over 8 bases. This CDR3 has 15 amino acids. With 1 base clipped from V and 4 bases from J, the junction kept 6 bases outside the gene matches. Per germline, CDR1 SGHNT and CDR2 YYREEE (reference sequence). The CDR3 reads CASSLFQGAAYGYTF. The CDR3 DNA sequence: TGTGCCAGCAGCTTGTTTCAGGGGGCTGCCTATGGCTACACCTTC.

The V gene is TRBV12-3 or TRBV12-4, the J gene TRBJ2-7; D is uncertain. With 5 bases removed from V and 7 bases from J, the gap between germline ends came to 9 bases. The CDR3 covers 11 residues. In nucleotides, the CDR3 is TGTGCCAGCAGTGTTACTTGGGAGCAGTACTTC. Translation gives CASSVTWEQYF.

This clonotype was recorded at least ten times. This chain uses TRBV5-6 with TRBJ1-4; D uncertain. The CDR3 loop spans 13 amino acids. Germline lookup yields CDR1 SGHDT and CDR2 YYEEEE. The germline V and J ends were trimmed by 4 bases and 7 bases, with 11 bases remaining between them. CDR3 region: CASSLAAGEKLFF. In DNA form, the CDR3 reads TGTGCCAGCAGCCTGGCCGCTGGTGAAAAACTGTTTTTT.

This clonotype was picked up a small number of times. This chain uses TRBV28 with TRBJ2-3, with D possibly TRBD1 on 5 matching bases. The CDR3 runs 15 residues. The germline V and J ends were trimmed by 6 bases and 2 bases, with 15 bases remaining between them. Per the germline V gene, CDR1 is MDHEN and CDR2 is SYDVKM. The CDR3 nucleotides read TGTGCCAGCAGGCCAACAGGCCTCAACACAGATACGCAGTATTTT. Its translation: CASRPTGLNTDTQYF. The variable domain in full, completed from reference TRBV28 and TRBJ2-3, reads DVKVTQSSRYLVKRTGEKVFLECVQDMDHENMFWYRQDPGLGLRLIYFSYDVKMKEKGDIPEGYSVSREKKERFSLILESASTNQTSMYLCASRPTGLNTDTQYFGPGTRLTVL.